One sample yielded the 29 T cell receptor beta chains listed below, sequenced in a study of vaccination and CD4 T cells after COVID-19 (dated by TCRdb to between 2021 and 2024). Antigens for these TCRs are unknown. Libraries were made using PCR. Reads for this sample came from an Illumina iSeq 100. DNA from cultured CD4+ T cells was subjected to TCR sequencing with the Oncomine TCR Beta short-read assay at the Johns Hopkins FTIC core. Clones were called with MiXCR by TCRdb after fastp trimmed the public reads at Q25, and only in-frame beta chains were retained. Under each unique CDR3 protein, matching rows form one entry showing the most common genes and DNA. The sample table holds some 3,000 distinct CDR3 sequences, of which approximately 30% were seen once. About three fifths of the sample is in the top ten clones. Explained via the paper, the treatment or condition label denotes: roughly ten-day PBMC culture with coronavirus spike peptide pools or control peptides (ViraFEST assay). CD4+ T cells from unexposed donors were collected before the COVID-19 pandemic (2011-2018).

Specimen: CD4+ T cells from blood, cultured in vitro. All receptors derive from a human donor in good health.

The V call is TRBV7-9, the J call TRBJ2-1; D not certain. This CDR3 has 16 residues. Trimming pared 3 bases from V and 3 bases from J, leaving 15 bases between. Germline CDR1 is SEHNR and CDR2 is FQNEAQ (reference sequence). Here the CDR3 reads CASSLLGRLFYNEQFF. The CDR3 nucleotides are TGTGCCAGCAGCTTGCTCGGGCGGCTCTTCTACAATGAGCAGTTCTTC.

The V call is TRBV29-1, the J call TRBJ1-5, with D unresolved. CDR1 and CDR2 from the germline V gene are SQVTM and ANQGSEA. The CDR3 runs 12 residues. V shed 4 bases and J shed 4 bases, with 8 bases lying between them. The CDR3 sequence is CSVGAENQPQHF. The CDR3 bases are TGCAGCGTTGGGGCAGAGAATCAGCCCCAGCATTTT.

The V call is TRBV20-1, the J call TRBJ1-6, with 9 bases that match TRBD1. The V and J ends lost 3 bases and 0 bases, in that order; junction bases with no gene match: 3. The germline gives CDR1 DFQATT, CDR2 SNEGSKA (reference sequence). This CDR3 spans 16 amino acids. The CDR3 protein is CSARDRGSSYNSPLHF. The CDR3 nucleotides read TGCAGTGCTAGGGACAGGGGAAGCTCCTATAATTCACCCCTCCACTTT.

This clonotype was seen only a few times. V gene TRBV21-1 combines with J gene TRBJ1-6; TRBD1 is the table's D call and was not checked against the DNA. TRBV21-1 is flagged as a pseudogene. The length of the CDR3 is 14 residues. The CDR3 DNA reads TGTGCCAGCAGCAAATGGGGGGCCCCGAAACCCCTCCACTTT. Encoded protein: CASSKWGAPKPLHF.

This clonotype has only a few counts. The chain carries TRBV20-1 and TRBJ1-5, with D possibly TRBD1 on 5 matching bases. This CDR3 has 13 residues. Deletions cut 4 bases from V and 6 bases from J, with 13 bases between. Germline V gives CDR1 DFQATT, CDR2 SNEGSKA (reference sequence). The DNA for the CDR3 is TGCAGTGCTATTCTCAGGGACGGTCAGCCCCAGCATTTT. Its translation: CSAILRDGQPQHF.

This clonotype was detected only a few times. V usage is TRBV6-2 or TRBV6-3 and J usage is TRBJ2-1; 7 bases fit TRBD2. Germline values: CDR1 MNHEY, CDR2 SVGEGT. With 5 bases clipped from V and 1 base from J, the junction kept 5 bases outside the gene matches. This CDR3 has 15 amino acids. The CDR3 sequence is CASSGGGFSYNEQFF. The CDR3 nucleotides are TGTGCCAGCAGTGGGGGGGGGTTTTCCTACAATGAGCAGTTCTTC.

This clonotype has only a few counts. The V gene is TRBV27, the J gene TRBJ2-7; D is ambiguous. There are 11 residues in the CDR3. CDR1 is MNHEY, CDR2 SMNVEV, per germline (reference sequence). V was clipped by 4 bases and J by 6 bases, with 7 bases between them. Here the CDR3 reads CASSSWGEQYF. DNA of the CDR3: TGTGCCAGCAGTTCATGGGGCGAGCAGTACTTC.

In its sample, this clonotype was seen a few times. CDR3 sequence reads: CSVWEVAKNIQYF. The CDR3 DNA is TGCAGTGTCTGGGAGGTGGCCAAAAACATTCAGTACTTC. The J gene is TRBJ2-4, the V gene TRBV20-1, with D possibly TRBD2 on 6 matching bases. The CDR3 covers 13 residues. Trimming removed 7 bases from V and 1 base from J, with 11 bases in between. Germline CDR1 DFQATT, CDR2 SNEGSKA (reference sequence).

The V and J genes are TRBV24-1 and TRBJ2-2; D might be TRBD2 (5 bases). V was pared by 2 bases and J by 2 bases, with 14 bases between. Germline V gene lookup returns CDR1 KGHDR and CDR2 SFDVKD. There are 17 residues in the CDR3. The CDR3 DNA is TGTGCCACCAGTGATTCGTATGGGAGTATCAACACCGGGGAGCTGTTTTTT. It yields the protein CATSDSYGSINTGELFF.

This clonotype was detected a few times. The chain combines TRBV6-5 with TRBJ2-5; 11 nucleotides agree with TRBD2. From germline, CDR1 is MNHEY and CDR2 SVGAGI. The CDR3 extends over 16 amino acids. Trimming cost V 2 bases and J 4 bases; bases outside gene matches: 6. DNA of the CDR3: TGTGCCAGCAGTTACCCTAGCGGGGGGTCCAGAGAGACCCAGTACTTC. Its protein product is CASSYPSGGSRETQYF.

This clonotype turned up a few times. The chain joins TRBV7-9 to TRBJ2-3; 11 nucleotides match TRBD1. Looked up from germline, CDR1 is SEHNR and CDR2 is FQNEAQ (reference sequence). J lost 2 bases, V lost 5 bases, and 9 bases had no gene match. This CDR3 contains 17 residues. The CDR3 loop is CASSLLWDRGFTDTQYF. CDR3 bases: TGTGCCAGCAGCCTCCTGTGGGACAGGGGGTTCACAGATACGCAGTATTTT.

By sample share, this clonotype is medium-sized. The chain recombines TRBV7-6 with TRBJ2-3, with D perhaps TRBD2 (6 bases). Germline V gene lookup returns CDR1 SGHVS and CDR2 FNYEAQ. The CDR3 runs to 14 residues. The V end lost 3 bases, the J end lost 5 bases, and 12 bases lay between the germline ends. This CDR3 is CASSFRTSLDTQYF. The CDR3 DNA is TGTGCCAGCAGCTTCAGAACTAGCCTAGATACGCAGTATTTT.

This chain connects TRBV11-2 to TRBJ2-2; D remains ambiguous. There are 14 residues in the CDR3. Germline CDR1 is SGHAT and CDR2 is FQNNGV. Trimming removed 5 bases at V and 3 bases at J, with 10 bases between. This CDR3 is CASSLLIDTGELFF. CDR3 DNA: TGTGCCAGCAGCCTCCTGATAGACACCGGGGAGCTGTTTTTT.

This clonotype has just a few counts. The V call is TRBV5-1, the J call TRBJ2-5; 7 bases line up with TRBD1. The CDR3 extends over 15 amino acids. V shed 4 bases, J shed 5 bases, and the junction held 11 bases outside the gene matches. Germline CDR1 is SGHRS and CDR2 is YFSETQ. The CDR3, as DNA: TGCGCCAGCAGCCTTACCCGACAGGGTGGGGAGACCCAGTACTTC. Amino acid sequence: CASSLTRQGGETQYF.

V gene TRBV12-3 or TRBV12-4 combines with J gene TRBJ1-5; D unclear. CDR3 length equals 12 residues. V was clipped by 7 bases and J by 5 bases, with 9 bases between them. The CDR3 DNA sequence: TGTGCCAGCAAGGGCAGTTATCAGCCCCAGCATTTT. This sequence encodes CASKGSYQPQHF.

The CDR3: CASSSGTGLSYEQYF. DNA for the CDR3: TGTGCCAGCTCCTCCGGGACAGGCCTTTCCTACGAGCAGTACTTC. The J gene is TRBJ2-7, the V gene TRBV18, with 8 positions matching TRBD1. J lost 1 base, V lost 6 bases, and 8 bases had no gene match. CDR1 KGHSH and CDR2 LQKENI come from the germline V gene. CDR3 length: 15 residues.

This clonotype was counted between two and nine times. This rearrangement joins TRBV28 to TRBJ1-5; D might be TRBD1 (5 bases). The CDR3 runs 16 residues. Germline loops: CDR1 MDHEN, CDR2 SYDVKM. V was shortened by 5 bases and J by 2 bases, with 16 bases between the two germline ends. In DNA form, the CDR3 reads TGTGCCAGCAGTGACATAAGGGGAGGAGGCAATCAGCCCCAGCATTTT. It translates to CASSDIRGGGNQPQHF.

This clonotype was observed a handful of times. V usage is TRBV20-1 and J usage is TRBJ2-3; 9 positions agree with TRBD2. Losses at the gene ends were 5 bases for V and 1 base for J; bases not matched to a gene: 13. The CDR3 spans 17 residues. The germline V gene has CDR1 DFQATT and CDR2 SNEGSKA (reference sequence). CDR3 amino acids: CSAPPAGGLIRTDTQYF. The CDR3 nucleotides read TGCAGTGCTCCCCCAGCGGGAGGTCTGATCCGCACAGATACGCAGTATTTT.

This chain links TRBV18 with TRBJ1-5; 7 bases line up with TRBD1. The CDR3 length is 14 residues. Germline CDR1 and CDR2: KGHSH and LQKENI. V lost 3 bases, J lost 4 bases, and 3 bases stayed unmatched. As DNA, the CDR3 is TGTGCCAGCTCACCGGGACAGCTGAATCAGCCCCAGCATTTT. Translated: CASSPGQLNQPQHF.

The chain uses TRBV5-1 and TRBJ2-7; a possible D gene is TRBD2 (6 bases). Germline V gene lookup returns CDR1 SGHRS and CDR2 YFSETQ. This CDR3 region has 15 residues. Trimming stripped 0 bases from V and 2 bases from J, with 12 bases between. CDR3 nucleotides: TGCGCCAGCAGCTTGGGTTCAGGGAGGACCTACGAGCAGTACTTC. Its protein is CASSLGSGRTYEQYF.

The table lists this clonotype with a few counts. This chain links TRBV2 with TRBJ2-5; the match to TRBD1 covers 8 bases. Unmatched junction bases numbered 9, after V lost 4 bases and J lost 5 bases. Germline V lookup: CDR1 SNHLY, CDR2 FYNNEI. This CDR3 is 15 amino acids long. CDR3 nucleotides: TGTGCCAGCAGTGCAGGCAGGGGGCGTTACGAGACCCAGTACTTC. It encodes CASSAGRGRYETQYF.

This clonotype ranks as medium-sized. V usage is TRBV7-9 and J usage is TRBJ1-5, with 11 bases identical to TRBD1. The CDR3 is made up of 15 amino acids. V lost 5 bases, J lost 5 bases, and 5 bases stayed unmatched. The germline gives CDR1 SEHNR, CDR2 FQNEAQ (reference sequence). The CDR3 sequence: CASSRGTGGYQPQHF. In DNA form, the CDR3 reads TGTGCCAGCAGCCGCGGGACAGGGGGTTATCAGCCCCAGCATTTT.

The chain carries TRBV7-3 and TRBJ1-1, with D unresolved. Looked up from germline, CDR1 is SGHTA and CDR2 is FQGTGA. V lost 5 bases, J lost 4 bases, and 14 bases lay in between. The CDR3 is 14 residues long. CDR3 DNA: TGTGCCAGCAGCCCCTCGTTAGGGCTCACTGAAGCTTTCTTT. Translation gives CASSPSLGLTEAFF.

In its sample, this clonotype was seen a few times. The chain couples TRBV7-2 to TRBJ2-3; D unclear. Germline V gene data show CDR1 as SGHTA and CDR2 as FQGNSA. This CDR3 comprises 15 residues. Between the trimmed V and J ends, which lost 5 bases and 4 bases, there was a span of 16 bases. In nucleotides, the CDR3 is TGTGCCAGCAGCCTAAGGAGTCAAACCCCAGATACGCAGTATTTT. Protein sequence: CASSLRSQTPDTQYF.

This clonotype was detected only a few times. The chain recombines TRBV5-8 with TRBJ1-2; D possibly corresponds to TRBD1 (5 bases). From germline, CDR1 is SGHTS and CDR2 YDEGEE. V lost 0 bases and J 2 bases, leaving 20 bases between the germline ends. This CDR3 is built from 18 residues. CDR3 loop: CASSLVGPPAGRNYGYTF. The CDR3 nucleotides read TGTGCCAGCAGCTTGGTGGGGCCTCCCGCGGGAAGAAACTATGGCTACACCTTC. The full variable domain, with the rest looked up from reference TRBV5-8 and TRBJ1-2, is EAGVTQSPTHLIKTRGQQATLRCSPISGHTSVYWYQQALGLGLQFLLWYDEGEERNRGNFPPRFSGRQFPNYSSELNVNALELEDSALYLCASSLVGPPAGRNYGYTFGSGTRLTVV.

This clonotype was observed a handful of times. V is TRBV6-1 and J is TRBJ1-2; D is undetermined. Germline V gives CDR1 MNHNS, CDR2 SASEGT. The length of the CDR3 is 13 residues. Trimming left V 8 bases short and J 4 bases short, with 14 bases between. The CDR3 reads CASSRSAVYGYTF. The CDR3, as DNA: TGTGCCAGCTCCAGGTCGGCTGTCTATGGCTACACCTTC.

In this sample, this clonotype turned up a few times. The chain uses TRBV6-5 and TRBJ2-7, with D maybe TRBD2 (6 bases). Germline CDR1 reads MNHEY; CDR2 reads SVGAGI. The V gene lost 4 bases and the J gene lost 4 bases, with 17 bases spanning the gap. CDR3 size: 15 residues. The CDR3 coding sequence is TGTGCCAGCAGTTCGACCCTGAAGGGGAGGTACGAGCAGTACTTC. Encoded protein: CASSSTLKGRYEQYF.

This clonotype has a handful of counts. The chain is built from TRBV5-4 and TRBJ1-1; possibly TRBD1 for D (5 bases). Germline loops: CDR1 SGHNT, CDR2 YYREEE (reference sequence). V lost 4 bases and J lost 0, with 10 bases in between. CDR3 length equals 14 residues. CDR3 in amino acids: CASSPGRLNTEAFF. The CDR3 coding sequence is TGTGCCAGCAGCCCGGGACGGTTGAACACTGAAGCTTTCTTT.

V gene TRBV20-1 combines with J gene TRBJ2-7; 8 nucleotides align to TRBD1. The length of the CDR3 is 13 residues. Trimming took 5 bases from V and 2 from J; bases not matched to a gene: 5. Germline V gene lookup returns CDR1 DFQATT and CDR2 SNEGSKA (reference sequence). The CDR3 sequence: CSAGGTGTYEQYF. As DNA, the CDR3 is TGCAGTGCTGGCGGGACAGGCACCTACGAGCAGTACTTC.